Listed here is a single TCR beta chain. As yet, its antigen is unknown. Germline loops: CDR1 ENHRY, CDR2 SYGVKD. The CDR3 totals 16 residues. The V end lost 3 bases, the J end lost 6 bases, and 18 bases lay between the germline ends. This entry comes from a study of cytomegalovirus exposure and HLA in healthy donors. Study-wide points: The study designated 150 or so TCR beta chains cytomegalovirus-associated. Highly shared variants forming one cluster were likely a sequencing artifact.

Use of 60 Vbeta and 13 Jbeta primers characterized the PCR. Sequenced by immunoSEQ multiplex PCR; TCRdb stores in-frame clones only, minus some. Found here are over 100,000 clones, 82% of them singletons; the top ten hold roughly 8.2%. The rearrangement joins TRBV10-3 to TRBJ1-5; D gene unclear. The receptor was derived from a woman in her forties or fifties in good health and CMV-seropositive. Sequencing was carried out using PBMCs. The CDR3 loop reads CAISDTTAERGQPQHF. The CDR3 region has the DNA TGTGCCATCAGTGATACTACAGCCGAGCGGGGTCAGCCCCAGCATTTT.